Following are 28 T cell receptor beta chains from one sample sequenced in a study of cytomegalovirus exposure and HLA in healthy donors. A multiplex PCR was run with 60 Vbeta primers and 13 Jbeta primers. Clones were sequenced by immunoSEQ multiplex PCR, and TCRdb holds only the in-frame ones, with some missing. The sample has roughly 130,000 clones; about 74% are singletons. The sequencing input was PBMCs. Every receptor here comes from a man aged 18 to 30 in good health and CMV-seropositive.

The CDR3 loop reads CASSLHRGSNQPQHF. The CDR3 region has the DNA TGTGCCAGCAGTTTACACAGGGGGAGCAATCAGCCCCAGCATTTT. This sequence joins TRBV28 and TRBJ1-5; 8 bases align to TRBD1. Germline V gene sequence: CDR1 MDHEN, CDR2 SYDVKM. V trimming: 2 bases; J trimming: 1 base; junction bases outside the gene matches: 1. This CDR3 has 15 residues.

The J gene is TRBJ1-5, the V gene TRBV19; no reliable D call. Germline V gives CDR1 LNHDA, CDR2 SQIVND (reference sequence). Trimming removed 7 bases from V and 4 bases from J, with 17 bases in between. There are 15 residues in the CDR3. Here the CDR3 reads CASTVGSGENQPQHF. CDR3 DNA: TGTGCCAGTACCGTGGGGAGCGGGGAAAATCAGCCCCAGCATTTT.

The genes are TRBV5-4 and TRBJ1-2, with 8 bases matching TRBD1. The CDR3 extends over 14 amino acids. The V and J ends lost 6 bases and 7 bases, in that order; junction bases with no gene match: 11. Germline assignment: CDR1 SGHNT and CDR2 YYREEE (reference sequence). The DNA of the CDR3 is TGTGCCAGCACCTCAGGTCAGGGGGCGGCTGGCTACACCTTC. This sequence encodes CASTSGQGAAGYTF.

The chain joins TRBV7-2 to TRBJ2-5, with D possibly being TRBD1 (6 bases). CDR3 size: 14 residues. The germline gives CDR1 SGHTA, CDR2 FQGNSA. V was cut by 2 bases and J by 4 bases, with 11 bases left in between. The CDR3 nucleotides are TGTGCCAGCAGCTTATCAGGGGTCGGAGAGACCCAGTACTTC. Protein: CASSLSGVGETQYF.

The chain has TRBV29-1 and TRBJ1-2, with D maybe TRBD1 (5 bases). Germline CDR1 is SQVTM and CDR2 is ANQGSEA. Trimming left V 4 bases short and J 8 bases short, with 11 bases between. This CDR3 has 11 residues. Here the CDR3 reads CSVGTGRGYTF. CDR3 bases: TGCAGCGTTGGTACAGGACGGGGCTACACCTTC.

The chain has TRBV7-3 and TRBJ2-3, with TRBD1 matching over 11 bases. CDR1 is SGHTA, CDR2 FQGTGA, per germline. CDR3 length equals 15 residues. V was clipped by 5 bases and J by 8 bases; unmatched bases: 9. CDR3 bases: TGTGCCAGCAGCCTAGGGACAGGGGGTTTGGGTACGCAGTATTTT. Translating gives CASSLGTGGLGTQYF.

The J gene is TRBJ2-2, the V gene TRBV30; 7 nucleotides match TRBD1. V was pared by 4 bases and J by 4 bases, with 3 bases of the junction left unmatched. From germline, CDR1 is GTSNPN and CDR2 SVGIG (reference sequence). CDR3 length equals 13 residues. This chain's CDR3 is CAWNTGVTGELFF. The CDR3 nucleotides are TGTGCCTGGAATACAGGGGTCACCGGGGAGCTGTTTTTT.

V gene TRBV6-6 combines with J gene TRBJ2-3; 7 nucleotides match TRBD2. V trimming: 6 bases; J trimming: 2 bases; junction bases outside the gene matches: 8. CDR1 MNHNY and CDR2 SVGAGI come from the germline V gene (reference sequence). The CDR3 has 15 residues. Here the CDR3 DNA reads TGTGCCAGCAGGTCGCCCCGGGACTACACAGATACGCAGTATTTT. As protein: CASRSPRDYTDTQYF.

This chain joins TRBV28 and TRBJ2-3, with D possibly TRBD1 on 6 matching bases. V was cut by 3 bases and J by 4 bases, with 17 bases left in between. In germline, CDR1 is MDHEN, CDR2 SYDVKM. The CDR3 consists of 16 residues. The CDR3 sequence: CASSFPPRQESDTQYF. The CDR3, as DNA: TGTGCCAGCAGTTTCCCTCCGAGACAGGAATCAGATACGCAGTATTTT.

This sequence joins TRBV9 and TRBJ2-1, with 10 nucleotides matching TRBD2. The CDR3 sequence is 15 residues long. The germline V gene has CDR1 SGDLS and CDR2 YYNGEE. V shed 4 bases and J 5 bases; nucleotides not matched to a gene: 6. The CDR3 DNA reads as TGTGCCAGCAGCCCCCCCGGGACTAGCGACAATGAGCAGTTCTTC. It encodes CASSPPGTSDNEQFF. The full variable domain, rest sourced from reference TRBV9 and TRBJ2-1, is DSGVTQTPKHLITATGQRVTLRCSPRSGDLSVYWYQQSLDQGLQFLIQYYNGEERAKGNILERFSAQQFPDLHSELNLSSLELGDSALYFCASSPPGTSDNEQFFGPGTRLTVL.

CDR3 sequence: CASSLGTPDNSPLHF. The CDR3 DNA follows: TGTGCCAGCAGCCTCGGGACACCAGATAATTCACCCCTCCACTTT. The rearrangement joins TRBV7-6 to TRBJ1-6; TRBD1 is a possible D gene (6 bases). The germline V gene has CDR1 SGHVS and CDR2 FNYEAQ. V was cut by 5 bases and J by 5 bases, with 13 bases left in between. The CDR3 loop spans 15 amino acids.

CDR3 nucleotides: TGTGCCAGCAGCTCGAGTGGCGCGCGGGAGACCCAGTACTTC. The encoded protein is CASSSSGARETQYF. The V gene is TRBV9, the J gene TRBJ2-5; unclear D gene. This CDR3 contains 14 residues. Trimming shortened V by 4 bases and J by 5 bases, and 15 bases separated the two germline ends. Germline V gene data show CDR1 as SGDLS and CDR2 as YYNGEE. The full variable domain, rest sourced from reference TRBV9 and TRBJ2-5, is DSGVTQTPKHLITATGQRVTLRCSPRSGDLSVYWYQQSLDQGLQFLIQYYNGEERAKGNILERFSAQQFPDLHSELNLSSLELGDSALYFCASSSSGARETQYFGPGTRLLVL.

The rearrangement links TRBV5-1 to TRBJ2-7; tentative D call: TRBD1 (6 bases). The germline V gene has CDR1 SGHRS and CDR2 YFSETQ. Trimming removed 0 bases from V and 6 bases from J, with 16 bases in between. The CDR3 length is 15 residues. CDR3 in amino acids: CASSLAGQGKGEQYF. The CDR3 DNA reads as TGCGCCAGCAGCTTGGCCGGGCAGGGGAAAGGCGAGCAGTACTTC.

This clone was picked up one time. V is TRBV5-1 and J is TRBJ1-4; TRBD1 aligns across 8 bases. Trimming at V came to 3 bases and at J to 3 bases, leaving 7 bases not matched to a gene. Germline V gives CDR1 SGHRS, CDR2 YFSETQ. The CDR3 has 16 amino acids. Here the CDR3 reads CASSWGQTGANEKLFF. Written as DNA, the CDR3 is TGCGCCAGCAGCTGGGGACAGACAGGGGCTAATGAAAAACTGTTTTTT. Variable domain in full (rest from reference TRBV5-1 and TRBJ1-4): KAGVTQTPRYLIKTRGQQVTLSCSPISGHRSVSWYQQTPGQGLQFLFEYFSETQRNKGNFPGRFSGRQFSNSRSEMNVSTLELGDSALYLCASSWGQTGANEKLFFGSGTQLSVL.

A remark on this clone: The junction shows a germline mismatch at one end, possibly a read error. The rearrangement uses TRBV5-1 and TRBJ1-4, with TRBD1 matching 9 bases. CDR1 and CDR2 (germline): SGHRS, YFSETQ. The CDR3 has 15 amino acids. Here the CDR3 DNA reads TGCGCCAGCACCTTGGGGGACAGGGAACGAGAAAAACTGTTTTTT. Translating gives CASTLGDREREKLFF.

This chain joins TRBV5-6 and TRBJ2-5; D gene ambiguous. Near its end, the DNA agrees better with TRBJ2-7, so the J call may be wrong. The germline gives CDR1 SGHDT, CDR2 YYEEEE. The CDR3 has 14 residues. In nucleotides, the CDR3 is TGTGCCAGCAGCTTGTCGTTACGCTCCTACGAGCAGTACTTC. This encodes CASSLSLRSYEQYF.

The chain employs TRBV5-1 and TRBJ2-1; D gene ambiguous. Trimming removed 2 bases at V and 3 bases at J, with 12 bases between. The length of the CDR3 is 15 residues. Germline CDR1 SGHRS, CDR2 YFSETQ. Here the CDR3 reads CASSFRHQIYNEQFF. The CDR3 DNA follows: TGCGCCAGCAGCTTTAGACACCAAATCTACAATGAGCAGTTCTTC.

V and J are TRBV5-1 and TRBJ1-1; the D is unclear. Trimming removed 0 bases at V and 5 bases at J, with 11 bases between. This CDR3 comprises 14 residues. In germline, CDR1 is SGHRS, CDR2 YFSETQ. The CDR3 spells CASSLGDIGTEAFF. The DNA for the CDR3 is TGCGCCAGCAGCTTGGGCGACATCGGAACTGAAGCTTTCTTT.

The chain combines TRBV6-5 with TRBJ2-7; possibly TRBD2 for D (5 bases). The CDR3 totals 12 residues. CDR1 is MNHEY and CDR2 is SVGAGI in the germline V gene. Trimming took off 8 bases at V and 4 bases at J, with 12 bases between the two ends. This CDR3 is CASQTGVYEQYF. The DNA of the CDR3 is TGTGCCAGCCAAACCGGGGTTTACGAGCAGTACTTC.

The V and J genes are TRBV7-9 and TRBJ2-5; 9 positions agree with TRBD1. The length of the CDR3 is 13 residues. CDR1 is SEHNR, CDR2 FQNEAQ, per germline (reference sequence). J gave up 12 bases and V 5 bases, and 10 bases lay outside the gene matches. The DNA of the CDR3 is TGTGCCAGCAGCACTAAACAGGGGGCCGCGGAGTACTTC. Residues: CASSTKQGAAEYF.

V is TRBV7-9 and J is TRBJ1-1; D is unresolved. Trimming took off 6 bases at V and 8 bases at J, with 10 bases between the two ends. The CDR3 sequence is 11 residues long. The germline gives CDR1 SEHNR, CDR2 FQNEAQ (reference sequence). The DNA of the CDR3 is TGTGCCAGCAGTAAACAGAGAGAAGCTTTCTTT. Residues: CASSKQREAFF.

The chain links TRBV2 to TRBJ1-3; no reliable D call. From germline, CDR1 is SNHLY and CDR2 FYNNEI. Trimming pared 8 bases from V and 3 bases from J, leaving 11 bases between. This CDR3 comprises 13 residues. The CDR3 DNA is TGTGCCAGCGGGAGTGAGGTTGGAAACACCATATATTTT. Its translation: CASGSEVGNTIYF.

This clone appeared once. The V and J genes are TRBV27 and TRBJ2-6, with TRBD1 identical over 9 bases. V lost 6 bases to trimming and J lost 4 bases; unmatched junction nucleotides: 4. This CDR3 region has 15 residues. Germline assignment: CDR1 MNHEY and CDR2 SMNVEV (reference sequence). Written as DNA, the CDR3 is TGTGCCAGCAGACCGGACAGGGGAGGGGCCAACGTCCTGACTTTC. It codes for CASRPDRGGANVLTF.

The rearrangement uses TRBV2 and TRBJ1-5; D not resolved. V shed 4 bases and J shed 2 bases, with 12 bases lying between them. The germline V gene encodes CDR1 SNHLY and CDR2 FYNNEI. CDR3 length: 15 amino acids. The CDR3 sequence is CASSGLIGGNQPQHF. CDR3 DNA: TGTGCCAGCAGTGGACTTATCGGAGGCAATCAGCCCCAGCATTTT.

V and J are TRBV15 and TRBJ1-2; 8 bases line up with TRBD1. Germline loops: CDR1 LNHNV, CDR2 YYDKDF (reference sequence). With 0 bases clipped from V and 6 bases from J, the junction kept 9 bases outside the gene matches. The CDR3 covers 16 residues. The CDR3 reads CATSRDLGRGHDGYTF. The DNA of the CDR3 is TGTGCCACCAGCAGAGATCTAGGCAGGGGGCACGATGGCTACACCTTC.

The V and J genes are TRBV6-5 and TRBJ2-5, with 8 bases matching TRBD1. The CDR3 contains 13 residues. V trimming: 6 bases; J trimming: 5 bases; junction bases outside the gene matches: 5. Germline CDR1 MNHEY, CDR2 SVGAGI. CDR3 region: CASRRTGLETQYF. The CDR3 DNA is TGTGCCAGCAGGAGGACAGGGTTGGAGACCCAGTACTTC.

J is TRBJ1-5 and V is TRBV19; 8 nucleotides agree with TRBD1. CDR1 LNHDA and CDR2 SQIVND come from the germline V gene (reference sequence). The length of the CDR3 is 12 residues. J was trimmed by 7 bases and V by 6 bases; bases with no gene match: 2. The CDR3 coding sequence is TGTGCCAGTAGGACAGGGGCCCAGCCCCAGCATTTT. This gives the protein CASRTGAQPQHF.

The chain recombines TRBV7-2 with TRBJ2-7, with D perhaps TRBD1 (7 bases). CDR3 length: 15 residues. The germline V gene has CDR1 SGHTA and CDR2 FQGNSA. V lost 6 bases and J lost 3, with 18 bases in between. The CDR3 loop reads CASRFSAGGGYEQYF. The DNA of the CDR3 is TGTGCCAGCAGATTCAGTGCAGGGGGAGGCTACGAGCAGTACTTC.